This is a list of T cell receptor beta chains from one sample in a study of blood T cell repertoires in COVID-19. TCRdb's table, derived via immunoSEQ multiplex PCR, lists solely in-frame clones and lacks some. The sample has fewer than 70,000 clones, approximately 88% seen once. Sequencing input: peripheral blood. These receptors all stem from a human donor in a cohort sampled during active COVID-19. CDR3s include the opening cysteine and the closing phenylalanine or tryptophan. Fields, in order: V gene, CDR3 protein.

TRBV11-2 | CASSPWTSGSHGELFF
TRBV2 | CASPQEKGGNGYTF
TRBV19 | CASSSPGTGIYGNSPLHF
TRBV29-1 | CSVEQLAGAAYTQYF
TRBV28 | CASSPFQGLGYTF
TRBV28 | CASSLGGATEAFF
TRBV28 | CASSQRVGGRHTIYF
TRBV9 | CASSGRGPGGELFF
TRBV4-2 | CASSQDATRNTEAFF
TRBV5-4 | CASSLTASSAGELFF
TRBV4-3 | CASSRTSGNYNEQFF
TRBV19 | CASGDNQRSYEQYF
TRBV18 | CASSPLLAGDSDEQFF
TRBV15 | CATSSALAGPRTDTQYF
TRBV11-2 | CASSLGRGRSGNTIYF
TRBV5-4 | CASSLAGDTQYF
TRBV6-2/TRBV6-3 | CASSFAVNTEAFF
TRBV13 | CASSPRRGQGQHNEQFF
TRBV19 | CASSSGNPMNTEAFF
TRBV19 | CASSIDLRAVAGNGDEQFF
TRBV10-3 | CAISERDNEKLFF
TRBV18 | CASSVSQGVDSPLHF
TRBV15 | CATSRSGGAGGELFF
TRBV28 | CASSLVPGQGNSPLHF
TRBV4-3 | CASSTSGGLNEQFF
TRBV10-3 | CAISPLNTKRTYEQYF
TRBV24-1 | CATSRQENTEAFF
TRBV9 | CASSVAAGVTIAYNEQFF
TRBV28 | CASSSLRQATGNTIYF
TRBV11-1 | CASSRARRETQYF
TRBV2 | CASSDKVVGTSLAQYF
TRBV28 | CASSPVGIAGTYEQYF
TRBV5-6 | CASSSTRAWGGEETQYF
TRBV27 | CASSAAGTSYEQYF
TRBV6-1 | CASSEGTAKETQYF
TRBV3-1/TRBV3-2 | CASSRHERENYNEQFF
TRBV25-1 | CASSEFGGINYNEQFF
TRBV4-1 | CASSQDRDNSYGYTF
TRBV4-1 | CASSGTNTGELFF
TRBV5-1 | CASSPPDNTEAFF
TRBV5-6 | CASSRGVNTEAFF
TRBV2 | CASVSSNTEAFF
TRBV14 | CASSREKAGGRPFKICNEQFF
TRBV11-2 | CASSHNRDRVLLYEKLFF
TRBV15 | CATSKQSGRGQPQHF
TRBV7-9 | CASSPVPGDGNTIYF
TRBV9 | CASSVRGGSAGGPETQYF